This TCR beta chain derives from a study of blood T cell repertoires in COVID-19. Study-wide context: Some COVID-19 samples were acute and others convalescent; all came from the United States, Italy and Spain. The cDNA or gDNA used as material had been derived from T cells, B-cell-depleted T cells, or PBMCs.

Per the germline V gene, CDR1 is KGHSH and CDR2 is LQKENI. V lost 6 bases to trimming and J lost 6 bases, with 14 bases between them. CDR3 length equals 14 residues. Per the original methods: Researchers report that nucleated cell counts were estimated from reference gene primer amplification. Assay used: immunoSEQ multiplex PCR; TCRdb lists only in-frame clones, some missing. V and J calls and clone size are as listed in that table; D and trimming were resolved from the DNA. This table has some 260,000 clones, roughly three quarters appearing once. Sequences were obtained from peripheral blood. The V call is TRBV18, the J call TRBJ2-2; D perhaps matches TRBD1 (6 bases). This receptor was obtained from a middle-aged woman with active or convalescent COVID-19. CDR3 in amino acids: CASSPGQPAGELFF. The CDR3 nucleotides read TGTGCCAGCTCGCCGGGACAACCGGCCGGGGAGCTGTTTTTT.